The 26 T cell receptor beta chains presented below share a single source sample, sequenced in a study of T cells after yellow fever vaccination. MiXCR, applied by TCRdb to the 5' RACE reads, yields one record per CDR3 protein. The sample yields a few hundred thousand distinct CDR3 sequences, approximately 10% seen once. The sample consisted of CD4+ T cells sorted from PBMCs, taken 5 days after the yellow fever booster vaccination. These receptors came from a young man who received the YFV17D yellow fever vaccine.

This clonotype occurred a few times. The chain combines TRBV12-5 with TRBJ1-3, with TRBD1 matching over 9 bases. The germline gives CDR1 LGHNT, CDR2 FRNRAP. This CDR3 comprises 21 residues. Trimming at V came to 2 bases and at J to 1 base, leaving 18 bases not matched to a gene. CDR3 in DNA: TGTGCTAGTGGTTTGTCGACCCGGGACAGGGATTCCGACTGGTCTGGAAACACCATATATTTT. Translated: CASGLSTRDRDSDWSGNTIYF.

A few counts support this clonotype. The chain joins TRBV5-4 to TRBJ2-5; a weak D match, TRBD1 (5 bases). The CDR3 is 15 residues long. Per the germline V gene, CDR1 is SGHNT and CDR2 is YYREEE (reference sequence). Trimming took 2 bases from V and 3 from J, leaving 14 bases between them. The CDR3 coding sequence is TGTGCCAGCAGCTTAGGTCAGGGTACCAAAGAGACCCAGTACTTC. Amino acids: CASSLGQGTKETQYF.

This clonotype was recorded a few times. The chain has TRBV5-1 and TRBJ2-5, with 7 positions matching TRBD2. Trimming at V came to 1 base and at J to 3 bases, leaving 0 bases not matched to a gene. There are 13 residues in the CDR3. CDR1 and CDR2 from the germline V gene are SGHRS and YFSETQ. CDR3 nucleotide sequence: TGCGCCAGCAGCTTGACTAGCGAAGAGACCCAGTACTTC. It codes for CASSLTSEETQYF.

The chain carries TRBV30 and TRBJ1-5, with 7 bases aligning to TRBD1. The trim removed 1 base at V and 4 bases at J, leaving 4 bases unmatched. This CDR3 region has 14 residues. The germline V gene encodes CDR1 GTSNPN and CDR2 SVGIG (reference sequence). CDR3 DNA sequence: TGTGCCTGGAGTGCGGGGACAGTGAATCAGCCCCAGCATTTT. As protein: CAWSAGTVNQPQHF.

The chain recombines TRBV6-5 with TRBJ1-2; possibly TRBD1 for D (6 bases). This CDR3 is built from 13 residues. Germline CDR1 and CDR2: MNHEY and SVGAGI. V was pared by 0 bases and J by 7 bases, with 9 bases between. CDR3 amino acids: CASSYSRGVGYTF. The CDR3 nucleotides are TGTGCCAGCAGTTACTCGAGGGGGGTTGGCTACACCTTC.

As to this clonotype: This may arise from a read error, as a much more abundant clone is one base away. This chain joins TRBV3-1 and TRBJ2-5; D may be TRBD2 (5 bases). The CDR3 totals 13 residues. Germline V CDR1 and CDR2: LGHDT, YNNKEL (reference sequence). The CDR3 nucleotides are TGTGCCAGCAGCCAAGGATCAAGGGAGACCCATTACTTC. Translated, it gives CASSQGSRETHYF.

At least ten counts were recorded for this clonotype. This chain joins TRBV5-6 and TRBJ2-7, with D possibly being TRBD1 (5 bases). This CDR3 spans 12 amino acids. V lost 0 bases to trimming and J lost 4 bases, with 5 bases between them. The germline V gene encodes CDR1 SGHDT and CDR2 YYEEEE. In DNA form, the CDR3 reads TGTGCCAGCAGCTTGGGACAGTACGAGCAGTACGTC. This gives the protein CASSLGQYEQYV.

The chain employs TRBV7-9 and TRBJ1-1, with a possible D match to TRBD1 (6 bases). The CDR3 has 13 residues. Germline assignment: CDR1 SEHNR and CDR2 FQNEAQ (reference sequence). Trimming removed 7 bases at V and 5 bases at J, with 14 bases between. This chain's CDR3 is CASTLTGLTEAFF. The CDR3 DNA reads TGTGCCAGCACCCTAACAGGGTTGACTGAAGCTTTCTTT.

In this sample, this clonotype turned up a few times. The chain joins TRBV20-1 to TRBJ2-3; TRBD2 is a possible D gene (6 bases). Trimming took 5 bases from V and 2 from J, leaving 8 bases between them. The CDR3 is 12 amino acids. Germline V gene data show CDR1 as DFQATT and CDR2 as SNEGSKA (reference sequence). CDR3 amino acids: CSAGGYTDTQYF. DNA of the CDR3: TGCAGTGCTGGGGGGTACACAGATACGCAGTATTTT.

The sample holds a few counts of this clonotype. This chain links TRBV20-1 with TRBJ1-1; 9 nucleotides align to TRBD1. The CDR3 consists of 15 residues. V dropped 5 bases and J dropped 7; count of bases not matched to a gene: 14. The V gene's germline CDR1 is DFQATT and CDR2 SNEGSKA (reference sequence). DNA for the CDR3: TGCAGTGCTCCGGGACAGGGAGCAAATAAGCATGAAGCTTTCTTT. Residues: CSAPGQGANKHEAFF.

This clonotype was seen only a few times. V usage is TRBV11-2 and J usage is TRBJ2-1; TRBD1 aligns across 11 bases. The junction had 7 bases not matched to a gene; V was cut back by 5 bases and J by 4 bases. The CDR3 has 16 residues. Germline CDR1 SGHAT, CDR2 FQNNGV. In nucleotides, the CDR3 is TGTGCCAGCAGCCGGACAGGGGGCGCGGGATACAATGAGCAGTTCTTC. Protein: CASSRTGGAGYNEQFF.

The J gene is TRBJ1-2, the V gene TRBV10-3, with D possibly TRBD1 on 6 matching bases. The CDR3 is 13 amino acids. The V gene's germline CDR1 is ENHRY and CDR2 SYGVKD. V lost 6 bases to trimming and J lost 1 base, with 9 bases between them. The DNA of the CDR3 is TGTGCCATCAGGAGGACAGATAACTATGGCTACACCTTC. Translating it yields CAIRRTDNYGYTF.

This clonotype has more than one count but fewer than ten. The chain uses TRBV5-1 and TRBJ2-5, with D possibly being TRBD1 or TRBD2 (5 bases each). V gave up 1 base and J gave up 1 base, with 8 bases separating them. The length of the CDR3 is 14 residues. Looked up from germline, CDR1 is SGHRS and CDR2 is YFSETQ. The CDR3 loop is CASSLFGAQETQYF. As DNA, the CDR3 is TGCGCCAGCAGCTTGTTCGGGGCCCAAGAGACCCAGTACTTC.

Only a few counts were recorded for this clonotype. J is TRBJ2-6 and V is TRBV12-3 or TRBV12-4; D ambiguous. V lost 7 bases to trimming and J lost 0 bases, with 7 bases between them. The CDR3 has 14 residues. The CDR3 sequence: CASTSFSGANVLTF. In DNA, the CDR3 is TGTGCCAGCACTTCTTTCTCTGGGGCCAACGTCCTGACTTTC.

The chain carries TRBV20-1 and TRBJ2-7; 7 nucleotides agree with TRBD2. Germline CDR1 and CDR2: DFQATT and SNEGSKA (reference sequence). The junction had 8 bases not matched to a gene; V was cut back by 0 bases and J by 6 bases. This CDR3 region has 14 residues. CDR3 sequence reads: CSAREGRGVLEQYV. The DNA for the CDR3 is TGCAGTGCTAGAGAAGGACGGGGGGTGCTCGAGCAGTACGTC.

This clonotype came up a few times. The chain is built from TRBV15 and TRBJ1-2, with D perhaps TRBD1 (5 bases). CDR1 and CDR2 from the germline V gene are LNHNV and YYDKDF (reference sequence). This CDR3 is built from 16 residues. V was shortened by 5 bases and J by 6 bases, with 22 bases between the two germline ends. This CDR3 is CATSAPDSWRGDGYTF. The CDR3 DNA follows: TGTGCCACCAGCGCTCCCGACAGTTGGCGGGGAGATGGCTACACCTTC.

The V and J genes are TRBV7-9 and TRBJ2-7; D call uncertain. The germline CDR1 and CDR2 sequences are SEHNR and FQNEAQ (reference sequence). The V end lost 5 bases, the J end lost 3 bases, and 5 bases lay between the germline ends. This CDR3 is built from 11 residues. The CDR3 DNA reads TGTGCCAGCAGCGACCACTACGAGCAGTACTTC. Amino acid sequence: CASSDHYEQYF.

This clonotype was seen a few times. The chain uses TRBV6-2 or TRBV6-3 and TRBJ2-2; no firm D call. There are 14 residues in the CDR3. Trimming stripped 5 bases from V and 0 bases from J, with 7 bases between. Per germline, CDR1 MNHEY and CDR2 SVGEGT. The CDR3 DNA is TGTGCCAGCAGTATCTATCCGAACACCGGGGAGCTGTTTTTT. Protein: CASSIYPNTGELFF.

The chain links TRBV20-1 to TRBJ1-6; no clear D gene. CDR3 size: 13 residues. CDR1 is DFQATT and CDR2 is SNEGSKA in the germline V gene (reference sequence). Trimming left V 3 bases short and J 0 bases short, with 3 bases between. Here the CDR3 DNA reads TGCAGTGCTAGCGGCTCCTATAATTCACCCCTCCACTTT. It yields the protein CSASGSYNSPLHF.

The chain joins TRBV5-5 to TRBJ2-3, with a weak D call TRBD1 (5 bases). With 2 bases removed from V and 4 bases from J, the gap between germline ends came to 5 bases. This CDR3 contains 12 residues. Germline CDR1 and CDR2: SGHKS and YYEKEE (reference sequence). The CDR3 DNA sequence: TGTGCCAGCAGCTTCAGGGCAGATACGCAGTATTTT. This gives the protein CASSFRADTQYF.

This clonotype occurred a few times. The rearrangement uses TRBV20-1 and TRBJ2-2; 8 positions match TRBD1. With V trimmed by 6 bases and J by 7 bases, 7 bases remained unmatched. The CDR3 sequence is 13 residues long. Germline CDR1 reads DFQATT; CDR2 reads SNEGSKA (reference sequence). Here the CDR3 DNA reads TGCAGTGCCTCGACAGGGGCCGGCGGGGAGCTGTTTTTT. It encodes CSASTGAGGELFF.

The chain joins TRBV5-1 to TRBJ2-1; D is ambiguous. Germline CDR1 reads SGHRS; CDR2 reads YFSETQ. Deletions cut 4 bases from V and 4 bases from J, with 12 bases between. This CDR3 is 14 amino acids long. The CDR3 loop is CASSPVVGYNEQFF. DNA of the CDR3: TGCGCCAGCAGCCCTGTCGTGGGATACAATGAGCAGTTCTTC.

This clonotype showed up just a few times. J is TRBJ2-3 and V is TRBV7-9, with 9 bases identical to TRBD1. Germline assignment: CDR1 SEHNR and CDR2 FQNEAQ (reference sequence). This CDR3 spans 15 amino acids. Unmatched junction bases numbered 7, after V lost 5 bases and J lost 4 bases. The CDR3, as DNA: TGTGCCAGCAGCCCCGGGACAGGGATCCCAGATACGCAGTATTTT. It is translated as CASSPGTGIPDTQYF.

V is TRBV4-2 and J is TRBJ1-6; 7 nucleotides line up with TRBD1. In germline, CDR1 is LGHNA, CDR2 YNFKEQ. The CDR3 runs 17 residues. V dropped 2 bases and J dropped 7; count of bases not matched to a gene: 11. The CDR3 reads CASSQIGTEGLNSPLHF. CDR3 DNA sequence: TGTGCCAGCAGCCAAATCGGGACAGAAGGCTTAAATTCACCCCTCCACTTT.

The CDR3 sequence: CASSQEVMGGRKGNQPQHF. The CDR3 coding sequence is TGCGCCAGCAGCCAAGAGGTAATGGGGGGACGAAAGGGCAATCAGCCCCAGCATTTT. The V and J genes are TRBV4-3 and TRBJ1-5; D is perhaps TRBD1 (5 bases). Germline-derived CDR1 and CDR2 are LGHNA and YSLEER. The CDR3 runs to 19 residues. With 0 bases removed from V and 2 bases from J, the gap between germline ends came to 20 bases.

The genes are TRBV20-1 and TRBJ2-7; 7 positions agree with TRBD1. The germline V gene has CDR1 DFQATT and CDR2 SNEGSKA (reference sequence). The CDR3 is 14 residues long. The trim removed 6 bases at V and 3 bases at J, leaving 11 bases unmatched. The CDR3 is CSARQTGPNYEQYF. CDR3 DNA: TGCAGTGCAAGGCAGACAGGGCCGAACTACGAGCAGTACTTC.